Reported below is one T cell receptor beta chain. Under the authors' procedure: The authors estimated nucleated cell counts from reference gene primer amplification. Only in-frame clones appear in the TCRdb table, and some are missing; sequencing was by immunoSEQ multiplex PCR. The V and J calls and clone size come from that table; D and trimming were worked out from the DNA. Among fewer than 40,000 clones, around 90% were seen once, and the ten largest hold around 0.53%. The data stem from a study of blood T cell repertoires in COVID-19. Study overall: Collection of acute and convalescent COVID-19 samples took place in the United States, Italy and Spain. PBMCs, B-cell-depleted T cells, or T cells were the source of the cDNA or gDNA that made up the material.

CDR1 is SGDLS and CDR2 is YYNGEE in the germline V gene. V was pared by 3 bases and J by 5 bases, with 15 bases between. This CDR3 has 15 amino acids. The chain carries TRBV9 and TRBJ1-5; D remains ambiguous. Material for sequencing was peripheral blood. The clonotype originates from a woman aged 40 to 55 with active or convalescent COVID-19. The CDR3 loop is CASSEEGDRDQPQHF. The DNA for the CDR3 is TGTGCCAGCAGCGAAGAAGGAGACCGAGATCAGCCCCAGCATTTT.